This T cell receptor (beta chain) was documented in a study of identical twins (dated by TCRdb to 2015 to 2016). General notes on the study: TCR alpha and beta repertoires from monozygotic twins, unrelated adults of various ages and cord blood were deep-sequenced to test whether fetal clonotypes persist. To rule out contamination, the twin experiments were replicated at different times with different library preparation protocols. Results and caveats for the whole study, not just this receptor: In beta out-of-frame sequences, excess twin sharing was weaker, because having fewer shared sequences lowered the signal-to-noise ratio. Compared with coincidental sharing between unrelated individuals, out-of-frame TCR alpha sequences shared between twins had an excess of sequences with low generation probability. Because the same donors could not be followed over many years, the conclusions relied on cross-sectional statistical analysis. Invariant T cells such as MAIT and iNKT could partly confound zero-insertion analyses, though diverse VJ usage argued against this for most clonotypes. In monozygotic twins, recombination models systematically underestimated out-of-frame TCR alpha sharing, but the models matched the sharing seen between unrelated individuals. Fewer insertions were carried by abundant cord blood beta clonotypes; a weaker similar trend was observed in young adult naive repertoires, while no such trend was observed in memory repertoires.

Preparation of the library involved 5' RACE. Sequenced on an Illumina HiSeq 2000. Template switching added a universal primer binding site, and the final cDNA carried a unique molecular identifier that allowed TCR cDNA molecules to be counted accurately. First-strand cDNA for TCR alpha and beta chains was synthesized from specific primers in the conserved constant-segment region. To control for contamination, every cDNA library was double barcoded, receiving both a SMART-Mk sample barcode and Illumina barcodes. TruSeq adapter sequences along with Illumina sample barcodes were introduced in two successive PCR steps. The TCR alpha and beta cDNA libraries were sequenced on the Illumina HiSeq platform using custom primers. The study's own analysis went as follows. MiGEC processed the raw reads to extract unique molecular identifiers, while MiXCR was used to determine the CDR3 positions. Recombination models were inferred per individual with the repgenHMM and IGoR tools using an EM algorithm. The analysis of shared clonotypes was done with the tcR package in R, with sharing normalized by the product of cloneset sizes. To study raw recombination without the effects of thymic and clonal selection, out-of-frame nonproductive sequences were analyzed. TCRdb itself trimmed the public reads at Q25 with fastp, ran MiXCR and retained productive beta chains. All rows with the same CDR3 protein become a single entry with the most common DNA and genes. V and J calls and clone size were set by TCRdb, not the authors. The sample yields some 630,000 distinct CDR3 sequences; under 8.5% were counted once. Roughly 1.6% of the sample is in the top ten clones.

Every donor in the study was a healthy Caucasian. The twin cohort consisted of three pairs of female monozygotic twins, all aged roughly 18 to 29 years. RNA for TCR libraries was isolated from peripheral blood mononuclear cells. This clonotype was seen ten or more times. This clone's antigen is unknown. One end of the junction does not line up with germline, which may come from a read error. The CDR3 starts with the cysteine, ends with the phenylalanine, and has 12 residues. Only the CDR3 DNA is retained, 36 bases long and in frame from the first base. From the germline V gene, CDR1 is WSHSY and CDR2 is SAAADI. These same data were also listed under a study on yellow fever vaccine responses in identical twins. As noted in the second study: According to the authors, the vaccine-induced T cell response in identical twins seemed to be partly convergent and partly specific to each individual. The study precisely tracked vaccine-responding T cell clones in identical twins.

The receptor was derived from a woman between 18 and 30 years old in good health. The chain joins TRBV10-2 to TRBJ2-1; no D gene call is confident. The sequencing input was PBMCs. CDR3 reads: CASGEALGEQFF. In nucleotides, the sequence is TGCGCCAGCGGTGAAGCTTTGGGTGAGCAGTTCTTC.